These T cell receptor beta chains were read from a single sample in a study of beta chain features in type 1 diabetes. The repertoire was sequenced with immunoSEQ multiplex PCR; TCRdb's copy has only in-frame clones and lacks some. The data show tens of thousands of clones, 68% seen once. Sample: stem cell memory CD4+ T cells from blood. The receptors here all came from a woman aged 40-49 years with type 1 diabetes. CDR3s include the opening cysteine and the closing phenylalanine or tryptophan. D genes are given only for firm matches. Some rows mark clone size as missing; the rest say once, few, many or name a class of expanded clone.

J | size | length | V | D | CDR3 | DNA
TRBJ1-2 | . | 13 | TRBV7-9 | TRBD1 | CASSWGQGDGYTF | TGTGCCAGCAGCTGGGGACAGGGCGATGGCTACACCTTC
TRBJ2-7 | few | 14 | TRBV7-2 | . | CASSLREAGYEQYF | TGTGCCAGCAGCCTCCGCGAGGCCGGATACGAGCAGTACTTC
TRBJ2-5 | . | 16 | TRBV7-2 | . | CASSLGPQLVGETQYF | TGTGCCAGCAGCTTAGGACCACAGTTAGTGGGAGAGACCCAGTACTTC
TRBJ2-7 | few | 14 | TRBV4-3 | . | CASSPLVRGYEQYF | TGCGCCAGCAGTCCCCTAGTCCGCGGATACGAGCAGTACTTC
TRBJ1-2 | once | 12 | TRBV18 | . | CASSPGEYGYTF | TGTGCCAGCTCACCAGGGGAGTATGGCTACACCTTC
TRBJ1-1 | . | 15 | TRBV5-4 | TRBD1 | CASSSPGQGNTEAFF | TGTGCCAGCAGCTCTCCGGGACAGGGCAACACTGAAGCTTTCTTT
TRBJ1-1 | . | 15 | TRBV7-9 | TRBD1 | CASSLAGGLGTEAFF | TGTGCCAGCAGCTTGGCAGGGGGTTTGGGCACTGAAGCTTTCTTT
TRBJ2-1 | . | 16 | TRBV6-1 | TRBD2 | CASSDQGGPPYNEQFF | TGTGCCAGCAGTGACCAGGGAGGGCCACCCTACAATGAGCAGTTCTTC
TRBJ2-1 | . | 14 | TRBV5-1 | . | CASSFSRVEDEQFF | TGCGCCAGCAGCTTCTCTCGGGTTGAAGATGAGCAGTTCTTC
TRBJ2-3 | . | 15 | TRBV14 | . | CASSAPGGRADTQYF | TGTGCCAGCAGCGCCCCCGGGGGAAGGGCAGATACGCAGTATTTT
TRBJ1-1 | . | 13 | TRBV4-1 | . | CASSRQVNTEAFF | TGCGCCAGCAGCCGTCAGGTGAACACTGAAGCTTTCTTT